This is a list of T cell receptor beta chains from one sample in a study of blood T cell repertoires in COVID-19. Sequencing was performed with immunoSEQ multiplex PCR; in TCRdb, only in-frame clones are kept and a portion is missing. The sample contains about 200,000 clones, about 88% of which appear only once. Sequencing was carried out using peripheral blood. The receptor set was obtained from a woman of 80 years or more with acute or convalescent COVID-19. CDR3s include the opening cysteine and the closing phenylalanine or tryptophan. The order of the fields is J gene, CDR3 length, D gene, clone size, V gene, CDR3 protein, CDR3 DNA. A D gene is named only where the DNA matches it firmly. Some rows have no size entry. The others give once, few or many, or a class for an expanded clone.

J gene: TRBJ2-7
CDR3 length: 13
D gene: TRBD1
clone size: NA
V gene: TRBV18
CDR3 protein: CASSERTGARFSF
CDR3 DNA: TGTGCCAGCTCAGAAAGAACAGGGGCTAGATTTAGCTTC

J gene: TRBJ2-3
CDR3 length: 22
D gene: TRBD2
clone size: NA
V gene: TRBV10-3
CDR3 protein: CAISGPGSPRGLAGGSTDTQYF
CDR3 DNA: TGTGCCATCAGCGGCCCCGGATCACCTCGGGGACTAGCGGGAGGGAGCACAGATACGCAGTATTTT

J gene: TRBJ2-7
CDR3 length: 11
D gene: NA
clone size: NA
V gene: TRBV4-3
CDR3 protein: CASSPLYEQYF
CDR3 DNA: TGCGCCAGCAGCCCCTTGTACGAGCAGTACTTC

J gene: TRBJ2-7
CDR3 length: 14
D gene: TRBD2
clone size: NA
V gene: TRBV28
CDR3 protein: CASSYLAGIYEQYF
CDR3 DNA: TGTGCCAGCAGTTACCTAGCGGGGATCTACGAGCAGTACTTC

J gene: TRBJ2-2
CDR3 length: 15
D gene: NA
clone size: NA
V gene: TRBV2
CDR3 protein: CATPKAGIYTGELFF
CDR3 DNA: TGTGCCACCCCGAAGGCGGGGATTTACACCGGGGAGCTGTTTTTT

J gene: TRBJ1-1
CDR3 length: 13
D gene: NA
clone size: NA
V gene: TRBV19
CDR3 protein: CASSLARLTEAFF
CDR3 DNA: TGTGCCAGTAGTTTGGCCAGACTAACCGAAGCTTTCTTT

J gene: TRBJ2-2
CDR3 length: 15
D gene: TRBD2
clone size: NA
V gene: TRBV7-9
CDR3 protein: CASRGTSGNTGELFF
CDR3 DNA: TGTGCCAGCAGAGGGACTAGCGGGAACACCGGGGAGCTGTTTTTT

J gene: TRBJ2-5
CDR3 length: 15
D gene: NA
clone size: NA
V gene: TRBV6-5
CDR3 protein: CASRPLRTAQETQYF
CDR3 DNA: TGTGCCAGCAGACCCCTCCGGACAGCACAAGAGACCCAGTACTTC

J gene: TRBJ1-4
CDR3 length: 15
D gene: TRBD1
clone size: NA
V gene: TRBV9
CDR3 protein: CASSVASGGNEKLFF
CDR3 DNA: TGTGCCAGCAGCGTAGCATCAGGGGGGAATGAAAAACTGTTTTTT

J gene: TRBJ1-4
CDR3 length: 13
D gene: NA
clone size: NA
V gene: TRBV30
CDR3 protein: CAWRTERGEKLFF
CDR3 DNA: TGTGCCTGGAGGACTGAACGTGGTGAAAAACTGTTTTTT

J gene: TRBJ1-2
CDR3 length: 13
D gene: TRBD1
clone size: NA
V gene: TRBV30
CDR3 protein: CAWSKGQYYGYTF
CDR3 DNA: TGTGCCTGGAGTAAGGGACAGTACTATGGCTACACCTTC

J gene: TRBJ1-3
CDR3 length: 15
D gene: NA
clone size: NA
V gene: TRBV4-3
CDR3 protein: CASSLDGDSGNTIYF
CDR3 DNA: TGCGCCAGCAGCCTAGACGGGGACTCTGGAAACACCATATATTTT

J gene: TRBJ2-7
CDR3 length: 13
D gene: TRBD2
clone size: NA
V gene: TRBV10-1
CDR3 protein: CASSEGTRAEQYF
CDR3 DNA: TGCGCCAGCAGTGAGGGGACTAGAGCCGAGCAGTACTTC

J gene: TRBJ1-1
CDR3 length: 14
D gene: TRBD1
clone size: NA
V gene: TRBV2
CDR3 protein: CASSLDRANTEAFF
CDR3 DNA: TGTGCCAGCAGTCTAGACAGGGCGAACACTGAAGCTTTCTTT

J gene: TRBJ1-4
CDR3 length: 14
D gene: NA
clone size: NA
V gene: TRBV20-1
CDR3 protein: CSARGQPLNEKLFF
CDR3 DNA: TGCAGTGCTCGTGGACAGCCGCTTAATGAAAAACTGTTTTTT

J gene: TRBJ1-2
CDR3 length: 16
D gene: TRBD1
clone size: NA
V gene: TRBV5-1
CDR3 protein: CASSSGGTDGLYGYTF
CDR3 DNA: TGCGCCAGCAGCTCAGGGGGGACCGACGGCCTCTATGGCTACACCTTC

J gene: TRBJ1-1
CDR3 length: 14
D gene: NA
clone size: once
V gene: TRBV3-1/TRBV3-2
CDR3 protein: CASSQDPGITEAFF
CDR3 DNA: TGTGCCAGCAGCCAAGACCCAGGCATCACTGAAGCTTTCTTT

J gene: TRBJ1-1
CDR3 length: 14
D gene: NA
clone size: NA
V gene: TRBV3-1/TRBV3-2
CDR3 protein: CASSQDFPGTEAFF
CDR3 DNA: TGTGCCAGCAGCCAAGATTTCCCAGGCACTGAAGCTTTCTTT

J gene: TRBJ1-4
CDR3 length: 18
D gene: NA
clone size: few
V gene: TRBV4-2
CDR3 protein: CASSQPLRWGVPNEKLFF
CDR3 DNA: TGTGCCAGCAGCCAGCCTCTGAGGTGGGGGGTCCCTAATGAAAAACTGTTTTTT

J gene: TRBJ1-2
CDR3 length: 13
D gene: NA
clone size: once
V gene: TRBV5-1
CDR3 protein: CASSSTGLYGYTF
CDR3 DNA: TGCGCCAGCAGCAGTACAGGCCTCTATGGCTACACCTTC

J gene: TRBJ1-2
CDR3 length: 13
D gene: TRBD1
clone size: NA
V gene: TRBV5-1
CDR3 protein: CASRTDRGYGYTF
CDR3 DNA: TGCGCCAGCAGAACAGACAGGGGATATGGCTACACCTTC

J gene: TRBJ1-2
CDR3 length: 13
D gene: NA
clone size: NA
V gene: TRBV5-1
CDR3 protein: CASSRGQNYGYTF
CDR3 DNA: TGCGCCAGCAGCAGAGGACAGAACTATGGCTACACCTTC

J gene: TRBJ2-7
CDR3 length: 15
D gene: TRBD2
clone size: NA
V gene: TRBV5-6
CDR3 protein: CASSLTASGYYEQYF
CDR3 DNA: TGTGCCAGCAGCTTGACGGCTAGCGGTTACTACGAGCAGTACTTC

J gene: TRBJ1-5
CDR3 length: 15
D gene: NA
clone size: NA
V gene: TRBV18
CDR3 protein: CASSPYQGGNQPQHF
CDR3 DNA: TGTGCCAGCTCACCTTATCAGGGCGGCAATCAGCCCCAGCATTTT

J gene: TRBJ2-7
CDR3 length: 16
D gene: NA
clone size: NA
V gene: TRBV7-8
CDR3 protein: CASSLGRAYRAYEQYF
CDR3 DNA: TGTGCCAGCAGCTTGGGTCGAGCCTACAGGGCCTACGAGCAGTACTTC

J gene: TRBJ1-5
CDR3 length: 14
D gene: TRBD1
clone size: NA
V gene: TRBV18
CDR3 protein: CASSGGTGRQPQHF
CDR3 DNA: TGTGCCAGCTCAGGAGGGACAGGGAGGCAGCCCCAGCATTTT

J gene: TRBJ1-3
CDR3 length: 15
D gene: NA
clone size: NA
V gene: TRBV19
CDR3 protein: CASSLHIHSGNTIYF
CDR3 DNA: TGTGCCAGTAGTTTACACATCCACTCTGGAAACACCATATATTTT

J gene: TRBJ2-5
CDR3 length: 14
D gene: NA
clone size: NA
V gene: TRBV5-5
CDR3 protein: CASSRVGGTETQYF
CDR3 DNA: TGTGCCAGCAGCCGTGTTGGGGGGACAGAGACCCAGTACTTC